Presented here are 21 T cell receptor beta chains from one specimen sequenced in a study of shared clonotypes between healthy human individuals (dated by TCRdb to between 2020 and 2021). The library was obtained by the immunoSEQ multiplex PCR assay. TCRdb carries this immuneACCESS record with in-frame sequences only. Its versions omit some clonotypes, under half of them owing to an unresolved V gene in the studies checked, with the rest unexplained. Counted in this sample were approximately 240,000 clones; approximately 70% of them appeared once. The ten largest clones take up around 10% of the sample. The sequencing input was memory CD4+ T cells sorted from blood. The sample's cell subset or site label, in plain terms: CD45RA-negative fraction. These receptors were taken from a man under 40 in good health.

This chain joins TRBV7-3 and TRBJ2-2; D remains unclear. Germline V lookup: CDR1 SGHTA, CDR2 FQGTGA. Trimming removed 4 bases at V and 5 bases at J, with 5 bases between. The CDR3 runs 12 residues. The CDR3 coding sequence is TGTGCCAGCAGCTCAAATACCGGGGAGCTGTTTTTT. Its protein product is CASSSNTGELFF.

In this sample, this clone turned up a few times. The rearrangement links TRBV29-1 to TRBJ1-2; D is unresolved. This CDR3 contains 12 residues. Germline-derived CDR1 and CDR2 are SQVTM and ANQGSEA. Trimming shortened V by 6 bases and J by 0 bases, and 8 bases separated the two germline ends. The CDR3 here is CSVSGTNYGYTF. Written as DNA, the CDR3 is TGCAGCGTGTCGGGGACTAACTATGGCTACACCTTC.

The rearrangement joins TRBV19 to TRBJ1-2; unclear D gene. Germline values: CDR1 LNHDA, CDR2 SQIVND (reference sequence). Trimming took off 5 bases at V and 0 bases at J, with 4 bases between the two ends. This CDR3 spans 12 amino acids. CDR3 DNA: TGTGCCAGTAGTGGCCCTAACTATGGCTACACCTTC. Translating it yields CASSGPNYGYTF.

The rearrangement links TRBV7-9 to TRBJ2-3; the match to TRBD2 covers 9 bases. Germline values: CDR1 SEHNR, CDR2 FQNEAQ (reference sequence). The CDR3 spans 15 residues. With 2 bases clipped from V and 5 bases from J, the junction kept 5 bases outside the gene matches. The CDR3 bases are TGTGCCAGCAGCTTACCGACTAGCGGCCTAGATACGCAGTATTTT. It codes for CASSLPTSGLDTQYF. Full variable domain (outside the CDR3, taken from reference TRBV7-9 and TRBJ2-3): DTGVSQNPRHKITKRGQNVTFRCDPISEHNRLYWYRQTLGQGPEFLTYFQNEAQLEKSRLLSDRFSAERPKGSFSTLEIQRTEQGDSAMYLCASSLPTSGLDTQYFGPGTRLTVL.

The chain recombines TRBV19 with TRBJ2-1; 11 bases agree with TRBD2. With 3 bases clipped from V and 9 bases from J, the junction kept 7 bases outside the gene matches. Germline V lookup: CDR1 LNHDA, CDR2 SQIVND (reference sequence). The CDR3 consists of 15 residues. The CDR3, as DNA: TGTGCCAGTAGTATTCGTAGCGGGAGGGAGGGTGAGCAGTTCTTC. Translating it yields CASSIRSGREGEQFF.

This chain joins TRBV9 and TRBJ2-3, with D maybe TRBD2 (7 bases). Germline CDR1 reads SGDLS; CDR2 reads YYNGEE. The CDR3 has 18 amino acids. V lost 0 bases and J 2 bases, leaving 19 bases between the germline ends. CDR3: CASSVGGGGQPHTDTQYF. The CDR3 DNA is TGTGCCAGCAGCGTAGGGGGGGGCGGACAACCCCACACAGATACGCAGTATTTT.

The V and J genes are TRBV21-1 and TRBJ2-6; the table's D call, TRBD1, was not checked against the DNA. TRBV21-1 is listed as a pseudogene. This CDR3 spans 16 amino acids. CDR3 nucleotide sequence: TGTGCCAGCACCCAAAGTAGGGGATTCGGGGCCAACGTCCTGACTTTC. Its protein product is CASTQSRGFGANVLTF.

This clone has just a few counts. This chain joins TRBV7-8 and TRBJ2-7; the match to TRBD1 covers 7 bases. CDR3 size: 12 residues. The V gene end was trimmed by 5 bases and the J gene end by 4 bases; junction bases not matched to a gene: 2. Germline V lookup: CDR1 SGHVS, CDR2 FQNEAQ. CDR3 sequence (DNA): TGTGCCAGCAGCCGACAGGGTTACGAGCAGTACTTC. Translated, it gives CASSRQGYEQYF.

This chain links TRBV16 with TRBJ1-2; D is unresolved. The CDR3 has 14 amino acids. V lost 2 bases to trimming and J lost 4 bases, with 11 bases between them. Germline V gene sequence: CDR1 KGHSY, CDR2 FQNENV. The CDR3 loop reads CASSQALQSYGYTF. The CDR3 DNA reads as TGTGCCAGCAGCCAAGCCCTGCAGAGCTATGGCTACACCTTC.

J is TRBJ2-1 and V is TRBV5-1; 14 bases map to TRBD2. CDR1 SGHRS and CDR2 YFSETQ come from the germline V gene. This CDR3 comprises 16 residues. V shed 1 base, J shed 8 bases, and the junction held 5 bases outside the gene matches. The CDR3 DNA is TGCGCCAGCAGCTTGCTTGGACTAGCGGGAGGACATGAGCAGTTCTTC. The encoded protein is CASSLLGLAGGHEQFF. The entire variable domain, with the rest obtained from reference TRBV5-1 and TRBJ2-1, is as follows: KAGVTQTPRYLIKTRGQQVTLSCSPISGHRSVSWYQQTPGQGLQFLFEYFSETQRNKGNFPGRFSGRQFSNSRSEMNVSTLELGDSALYLCASSLLGLAGGHEQFFGPGTRLTVL.

Turning to this clone: Possible read error: a much larger clone is one base away. The gene calls are TRBV7-9 and TRBJ2-7; no clear D gene. The CDR3 loop spans 13 amino acids. Germline CDR1 is SEHNR and CDR2 is FQNEAQ (reference sequence). Between the trimmed V and J ends, which lost 5 bases and 8 bases, there was a span of 16 bases. The CDR3 DNA reads TGTGCCAGCAGCATAACGATAGGTAGTAAGCAGTACTTC. Protein: CASSITIGSKQYF.

The chain joins TRBV28 to TRBJ2-7; D may be TRBD1 (5 bases). This CDR3 has 15 amino acids. Deletions cut 5 bases from V and 2 bases from J, with 16 bases between. From germline, CDR1 is MDHEN and CDR2 SYDVKM. This CDR3 reads CASSQGITGTYEQYF. DNA of the CDR3: TGTGCCAGCAGTCAAGGGATTACAGGTACCTACGAGCAGTACTTC.

This sequence joins TRBV5-1 and TRBJ2-5; D call uncertain. The CDR3 length is 14 residues. V lost 2 bases and J 5 bases, leaving 13 bases between the germline ends. Germline loops: CDR1 SGHRS, CDR2 YFSETQ. CDR3 sequence reads: CASSFSATQETQYF. CDR3 DNA sequence: TGCGCCAGCAGCTTCAGTGCTACCCAGGAGACCCAGTACTTC.

This clone has just a few counts. J is TRBJ2-1 and V is TRBV19, with no clear D. Trimming removed 3 bases from V and 4 bases from J, with 7 bases in between. Per the germline V gene, CDR1 is LNHDA and CDR2 is SQIVND (reference sequence). This CDR3 is 13 amino acids long. The CDR3 is CASSIQLYNEQFF. Written as DNA, the CDR3 is TGTGCCAGTAGTATTCAACTTTACAATGAGCAGTTCTTC.

This chain links TRBV7-3 with TRBJ2-3; 8 nucleotides agree with TRBD2. Germline V gene data show CDR1 as SGHTA and CDR2 as FQGTGA. With V trimmed by 1 base and J by 7 bases, 7 bases remained unmatched. There are 15 residues in the CDR3. The CDR3 nucleotides read TGTGCCAGCAGCTTAAAAGCGGGAGTCTCGAATACGCAGTATTTT. Amino acids: CASSLKAGVSNTQYF.

The chain couples TRBV6-5 to TRBJ2-7; TRBD1 matches 7 bases. V was clipped by 10 bases and J by 2 bases; unmatched bases: 5. CDR3 length equals 12 residues. CDR1 MNHEY and CDR2 SVGAGI come from the germline V gene. Here the CDR3 DNA reads TGTGCCATCCAAGGGGGCGCCTACGAGCAGTACTTC. Encoded protein: CAIQGGAYEQYF.

This clone came up many times. The V and J genes are TRBV5-4 and TRBJ2-7, with D possibly being TRBD1 (5 bases). Trimming left V 4 bases short and J 4 bases short, with 12 bases between. Germline V gene data show CDR1 as SGHNT and CDR2 as YYREEE (reference sequence). The CDR3 has 13 residues. The CDR3 reads CASSIRQTYEQYF. In nucleotides, the CDR3 is TGTGCCAGCAGCATCCGACAGACATACGAGCAGTACTTC.

The chain has TRBV28 and TRBJ1-1, with no clear D. This CDR3 contains 14 residues. The germline CDR1 and CDR2 sequences are MDHEN and SYDVKM. V was shortened by 6 bases and J by 1 base, with 12 bases between the two germline ends. DNA for the CDR3: TGTGCCAGCAGCAAAAGAGCGGGGAACACTGAAGCTTTCTTT. Translation gives CASSKRAGNTEAFF.

This chain uses TRBV7-6 with TRBJ1-5; 8 nucleotides align to TRBD1. After removal of 7 bases from V and 4 bases from J, the junction contained 9 bases not matched to a gene. Germline CDR1 is SGHVS and CDR2 is FNYEAQ. The CDR3 runs to 15 residues. The CDR3 here is CASTEGQGRNQPQHF. The DNA for the CDR3 is TGTGCCAGCACGGAAGGACAGGGCAGAAATCAGCCCCAGCATTTT.

A single count supports this clone. V usage is TRBV11-2 and J usage is TRBJ2-2; 9 bases are shared with TRBD1. The junction had 7 bases not matched to a gene; V was cut back by 5 bases and J by 6 bases. Germline V lookup: CDR1 SGHAT, CDR2 FQNNGV. The CDR3 contains 15 residues. The CDR3 DNA follows: TGTGCCAGCAGCCTAAACAGGGGGCGCGCCGGGGAGCTGTTTTTT. It translates to CASSLNRGRAGELFF. Together with reference TRBV11-2 and TRBJ2-2, the CDR3 gives the full variable domain: EAGVAQSPRYKIIEKRQSVAFWCNPISGHATLYWYQQILGQGPKLLIQFQNNGVVDDSQLPKDRFSAERLKGVDSTLKIQPAKLEDSAVYLCASSLNRGRAGELFFGEGSRLTVL.

The genes are TRBV29-1 and TRBJ2-7; TRBD1 agrees at 7 bases. Unmatched junction bases numbered 5, after V lost 7 bases and J lost 5 bases. Germline loops: CDR1 SQVTM, CDR2 ANQGSEA. There are 11 residues in the CDR3. CDR3 DNA sequence: TGCAGCGGGGGAACAGGGGACGAGCAGTACTTC. Its translation is CSGGTGDEQYF.